This T cell receptor (beta chain) was sequenced for a study of CD4+ T cells in melanoma (dated by TCRdb to the early 2020s). About the study as a whole: Neoantigen-specific CD4+ T cells in human melanoma were what the study investigated. Overall results and qualifications from the work: Diverse differentiation states were reported to be shown by neoantigen-specific CD4+ T cells in melanoma. The report described a correlation between neoantigen-specific CD4+ T cells and the function of CD8+ T cells, macrophages and B cells.

Library preparation used the immunoSEQ multiplex PCR assay. Not all clones reach the TCRdb copy of this immuneACCESS table, which keeps in-frame sequences only. Checked studies attribute under half of the gap to unresolved V genes and leave the rest unexplained. For this sample the table gives about 21,000 clones, of which just under 80% were detected only once. In total, the top ten clones hold 9% to 10% of the sample. A remark on this clone: Its binding antigen is unknown. The record has no base qualities; no much larger clone is one base away.

Patients with melanoma were used as donors. Trimming costs V 8 bases and J 3 bases, and their ends lie 10 bases apart. CDR1 SGHTA and CDR2 FQGNSA are derived from the germline V gene. CDR3 length: 12 amino acids, cysteine to phenylalanine. Only the CDR3 portion is preserved as DNA: 36 bases, with reading frame beginning at the first base. The receptor was isolated from a human donor with melanoma. The chain is made from TRBV7-2 and TRBJ1-1; the D gene is possibly TRBD1, with 6 bases matching. The CDR3 here reads CASQGRDTEAFF. The DNA sequence is TGTGCCAGCCAGGGGAGGGACACTGAAGCTTTCTTT.